This TCR beta chain is from a study of control samples from healthy donors and cancer patients. Libraries were prepared by immunoSEQ multiplex PCR; TCRdb keeps only in-frame clonotypes and omits some of them. The table includes about 130,000 clones, 75% to 95% detected once. Sequenced input: blood. The receptor comes from a man aged 40-50 years in good health.

CDR3 amino acids: CASSSGTGGGNTIYF. The CDR3 DNA follows: TGTGCCAGCAGCTCCGGGACAGGGGGAGGAAACACCATATATTTT. The rearrangement uses TRBV5-4 and TRBJ1-3, with 11 positions matching TRBD1. The V segment lost 3 bases and the J segment 4 bases; nucleotides outside the gene matches: 3. This CDR3 has 15 residues. The germline CDR1 and CDR2 sequences are SGHNT and YYREEE (reference sequence).